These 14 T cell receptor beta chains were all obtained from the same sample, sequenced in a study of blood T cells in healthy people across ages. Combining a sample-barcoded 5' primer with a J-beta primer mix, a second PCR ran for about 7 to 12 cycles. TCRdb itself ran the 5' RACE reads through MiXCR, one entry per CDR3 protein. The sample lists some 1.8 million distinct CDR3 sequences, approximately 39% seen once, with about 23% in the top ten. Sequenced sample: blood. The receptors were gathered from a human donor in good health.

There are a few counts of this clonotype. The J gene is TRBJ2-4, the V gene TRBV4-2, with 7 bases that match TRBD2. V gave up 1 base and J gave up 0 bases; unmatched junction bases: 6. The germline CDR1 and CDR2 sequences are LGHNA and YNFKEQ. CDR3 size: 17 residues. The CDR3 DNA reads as TGTGCCAGCAGCCAAGCGTTGCTAGCGGTAGCCAAAAACATTCAGTACTTC. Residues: CASSQALLAVAKNIQYF.

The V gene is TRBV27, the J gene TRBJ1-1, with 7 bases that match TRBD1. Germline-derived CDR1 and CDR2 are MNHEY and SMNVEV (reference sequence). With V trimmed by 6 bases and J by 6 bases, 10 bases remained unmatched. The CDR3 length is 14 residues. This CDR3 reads CASRRGGGLSEAFF. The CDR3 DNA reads TGTGCCAGCAGAAGAGGGGGCGGGTTGTCTGAAGCTTTCTTT.

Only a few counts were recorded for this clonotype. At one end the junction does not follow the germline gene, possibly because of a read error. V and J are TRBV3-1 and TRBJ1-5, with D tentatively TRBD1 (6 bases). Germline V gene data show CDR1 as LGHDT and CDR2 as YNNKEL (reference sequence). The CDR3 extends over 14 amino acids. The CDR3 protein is CASRSGRDNQPLHF. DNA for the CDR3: TGTGCCAGCAGATCCGGACGGGACAATCAGCCCCTGCATTTT.

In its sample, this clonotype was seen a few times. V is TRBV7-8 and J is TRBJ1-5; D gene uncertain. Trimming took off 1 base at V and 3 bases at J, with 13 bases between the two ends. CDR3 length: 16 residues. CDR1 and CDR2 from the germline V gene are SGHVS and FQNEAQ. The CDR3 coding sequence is TGTGCCAGCAGCTTAGGTTTGATCTCAACCAATCAGCCCCAGCATTTT. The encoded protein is CASSLGLISTNQPQHF.

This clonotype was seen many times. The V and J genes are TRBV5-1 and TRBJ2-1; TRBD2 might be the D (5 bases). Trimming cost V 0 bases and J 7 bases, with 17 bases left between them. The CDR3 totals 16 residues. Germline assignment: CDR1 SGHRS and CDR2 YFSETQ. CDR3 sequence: CASSLATTTRANEQFF. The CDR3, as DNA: TGCGCCAGCAGCTTGGCGACAACTACTAGGGCAAATGAGCAGTTCTTC.

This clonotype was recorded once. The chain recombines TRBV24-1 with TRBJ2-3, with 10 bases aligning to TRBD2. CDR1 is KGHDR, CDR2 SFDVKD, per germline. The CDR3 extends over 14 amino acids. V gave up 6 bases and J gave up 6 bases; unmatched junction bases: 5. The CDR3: CATSRNSGRDTQYF. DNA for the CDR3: TGTGCCACCAGTAGAAATAGCGGGAGGGATACGCAGTATTTT.

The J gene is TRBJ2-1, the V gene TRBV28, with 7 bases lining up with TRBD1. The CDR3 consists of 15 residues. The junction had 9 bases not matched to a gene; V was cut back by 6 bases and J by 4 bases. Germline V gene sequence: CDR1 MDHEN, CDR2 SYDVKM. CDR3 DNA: TGTGCCAGCAGAACAGGGGTCACTTCTTACAATGAGCAGTTCTTC. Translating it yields CASRTGVTSYNEQFF.

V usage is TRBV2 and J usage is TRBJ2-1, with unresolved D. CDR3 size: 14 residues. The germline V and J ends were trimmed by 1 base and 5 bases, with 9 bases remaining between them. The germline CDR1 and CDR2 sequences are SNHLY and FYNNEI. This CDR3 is CASSEVTTNNEQFF. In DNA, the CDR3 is TGTGCCAGCAGTGAAGTGACGACGAACAATGAGCAGTTCTTC.

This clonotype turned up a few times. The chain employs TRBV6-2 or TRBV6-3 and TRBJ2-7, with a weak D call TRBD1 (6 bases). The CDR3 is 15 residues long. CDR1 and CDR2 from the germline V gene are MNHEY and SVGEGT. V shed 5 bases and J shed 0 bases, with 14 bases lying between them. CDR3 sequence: CASSPYRETSYEQYF. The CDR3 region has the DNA TGTGCCAGCAGTCCTTACAGGGAAACCTCCTACGAGCAGTACTTC.

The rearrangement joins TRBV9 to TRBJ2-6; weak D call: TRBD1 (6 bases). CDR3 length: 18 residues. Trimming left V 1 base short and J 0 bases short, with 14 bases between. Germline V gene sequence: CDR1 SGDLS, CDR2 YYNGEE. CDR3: CASSVSRTESSGANVLTF. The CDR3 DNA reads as TGTGCCAGCAGCGTATCTCGGACAGAAAGCTCTGGGGCCAACGTCCTGACTTTC.

CDR3 sequence (DNA): TGTGCCAGCAGCGTCTTCTCTAGCGGCGGAAACAATGAGCAGTTCTTC. The encoded protein is CASSVFSSGGNNEQFF. The rearrangement joins TRBV9 to TRBJ2-1; 7 bases are shared with TRBD2. CDR1 and CDR2 from the germline V gene are SGDLS and YYNGEE. V trimming: 2 bases; J trimming: 5 bases; junction bases outside the gene matches: 10. CDR3 length equals 16 residues.

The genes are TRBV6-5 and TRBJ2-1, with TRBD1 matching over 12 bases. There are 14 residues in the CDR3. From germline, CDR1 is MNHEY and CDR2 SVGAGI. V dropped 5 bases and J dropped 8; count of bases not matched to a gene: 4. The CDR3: CASSPWDRGHEQFF. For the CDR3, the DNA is TGTGCCAGCAGTCCTTGGGACAGGGGGCATGAGCAGTTCTTC.

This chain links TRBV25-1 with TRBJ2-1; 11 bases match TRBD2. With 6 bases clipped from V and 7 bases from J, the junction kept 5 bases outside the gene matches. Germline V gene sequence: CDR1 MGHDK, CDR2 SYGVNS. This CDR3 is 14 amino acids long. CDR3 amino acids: CASRFSGGENEQFF. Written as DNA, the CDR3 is TGTGCCAGCAGGTTTAGCGGGGGGGAAAATGAGCAGTTCTTC.

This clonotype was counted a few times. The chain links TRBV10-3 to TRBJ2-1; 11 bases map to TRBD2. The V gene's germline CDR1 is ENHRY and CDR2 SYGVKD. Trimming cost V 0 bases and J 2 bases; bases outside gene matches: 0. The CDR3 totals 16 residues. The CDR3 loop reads CAISESTSGAYNEQFF. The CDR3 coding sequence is TGTGCCATCAGTGAGTCGACTAGCGGGGCCTACAATGAGCAGTTCTTC.